The clone carrying this T cell receptor (beta chain) turned up a few times. What it recognizes is unknown. The sample comes from a study of CD8 T cells in Susac syndrome. Study conclusions and caveats: Clonal expansion was not seen in any Susac syndrome CD4+ T cell repertoire.

The germline CDR1 and CDR2 sequences are KGHDR and SFDVKD. The CDR3 is made up of 13 amino acids. V was trimmed by 5 bases and J by 4 bases, leaving 11 bases between them. Negative isolation yielded CD4+ and CD8+ T cells, and FACS enriched TEMRA cells. It was with random hexamers that roughly 0.5 to 1 ug RNA was reverse transcribed. An immunoSEQ multiplex PCR generated amplified TCR beta CDR3 products spanning 54 Vbeta and 13 Jbeta. TCRdb re-called the immunoSEQ multiplex PCR reads through MiXCR, storing one row per CDR3 protein. The top ten hold around 0.085% of the sample, which has about 190,000 distinct CDR3 sequences, more than 85% seen once.

The clonotype was recovered from a human donor with Susac syndrome. This rearrangement joins TRBV24-1 to TRBJ2-7; D may be TRBD1 (6 bases). Source material: CD4+ T cells from PBMCs. The CDR3 sequence is CATSVSGAYEQYF. As DNA, the CDR3 is TGTGCCACCAGTGTGTCAGGGGCTTACGAGCAGTACTTC.